One and the same sample provided the 8 T cell receptor beta chains below, sequenced in a study of T cells in Graves' hyperthyroidism and ophthalmopathy. Researchers amplified the TCR beta CDR3 regions from RNA transcripts. The study used the HTBI primer set for a first-round RT-PCR of the TCR CDR3. TCRdb fed the multiplex PCR reads into MiXCR, producing one record per CDR3 protein. The repertoire consists of fewer than 450,000 distinct CDR3 sequences, with approximately 17% occurring once and the leading ten covering 30% to 40%. The sequencing sample was made of blood. The receptor source for this set is a woman aged 25 to 39 with Graves' hyperthyroidism that later progressed to Graves' ophthalmopathy.

On this clonotype: With a much larger clone just one base away, this may be a read error. The V call is TRBV28, the J call TRBJ2-2; 8 bases map to TRBD1. Germline CDR1 reads MDHEN; CDR2 reads SYDVKM. The CDR3 contains 14 residues. Unmatched junction bases numbered 4, after V lost 3 bases and J lost 7 bases. The CDR3 DNA is TGTGCCAGCAGTTTGACAGGGGAAGTCGGGGAGCTGTTTTTT. Translated: CASSLTGEVGELFF.

This clonotype occurred many times. V is TRBV5-8 and J is TRBJ2-1, with 7 bases that match TRBD1. From germline, CDR1 is SGHTS and CDR2 YDEGEE. The V and J ends lost 3 bases and 4 bases, in that order; junction bases with no gene match: 7. The CDR3 covers 15 residues. The CDR3 region is CASSSGQLVYNEQFF. The CDR3 DNA follows: TGTGCCAGCAGCTCGGGACAGCTGGTTTACAATGAGCAGTTCTTC.

The chain couples TRBV15 to TRBJ1-5, with a weak D call TRBD1 (6 bases). Deletions cut 7 bases from V and 3 bases from J, with 16 bases between. There are 15 residues in the CDR3. CDR1 is LNHNV and CDR2 is YYDKDF in the germline V gene (reference sequence). The chain's CDR3 is CATKQTGSDNQPQHF. The DNA for the CDR3 is TGTGCCACCAAACAGACAGGATCCGACAATCAGCCCCAGCATTTT.

J is TRBJ2-5 and V is TRBV20-1; possible D gene TRBD2, 6 bases. V lost 2 bases and J lost 5, with 18 bases in between. The CDR3 loop spans 15 amino acids. Germline CDR1 DFQATT, CDR2 SNEGSKA (reference sequence). CDR3 nucleotides: TGCAGTGCTAGACGAGCCATAGGAGGGGTGGAGACCCAGTACTTC. Protein sequence: CSARRAIGGVETQYF.

The chain joins TRBV28 to TRBJ2-1, with 8 nucleotides matching TRBD2. The CDR3 sequence is 15 residues long. The V and J ends lost 5 bases and 8 bases, in that order; junction bases with no gene match: 11. Germline V CDR1 and CDR2: MDHEN, SYDVKM. The CDR3 is CASSLTGLAHDEQFF. The DNA of the CDR3 is TGTGCCAGCAGTCTTACCGGACTAGCCCATGATGAGCAGTTCTTC. Full variable domain (outside the CDR3, taken from reference TRBV28 and TRBJ2-1): DVKVTQSSRYLVKRTGEKVFLECVQDMDHENMFWYRQDPGLGLRLIYFSYDVKMKEKGDIPEGYSVSREKKERFSLILESASTNQTSMYLCASSLTGLAHDEQFFGPGTRLTVL.

This clonotype was observed at least ten times. The V and J genes are TRBV12-3 or TRBV12-4 and TRBJ2-5, with D tentatively TRBD2 (6 bases). The CDR3 has 14 residues. Trimming removed 2 bases from V and 2 bases from J, with 9 bases in between. The CDR3 DNA is TGTGCCAGCAGTTTACCGGGAGAACAAGAGACCCAGTACTTC. Translation gives CASSLPGEQETQYF.

This clonotype has a handful of counts. The gene calls are TRBV6-1 and TRBJ2-1; D might be TRBD1 or TRBD2, each matching 6 bases. This CDR3 spans 15 amino acids. V lost 7 bases and J 1 base, leaving 14 bases between the germline ends. Germline V gene lookup returns CDR1 MNHNS and CDR2 SASEGT. CDR3 nucleotides: TGTGCCAGCACCCTAACGGGGGCGTCCTACAATGAGCAGTTCTTC. Protein product: CASTLTGASYNEQFF.

This clonotype was detected many times. The V gene is TRBV20-1, the J gene TRBJ2-7; a possible D gene is TRBD1 (5 bases). Between the trimmed V and J ends, which lost 0 bases and 0 bases, there was a span of 12 bases. This CDR3 has 15 amino acids. The germline V gene has CDR1 DFQATT and CDR2 SNEGSKA (reference sequence). DNA of the CDR3: TGCAGTGCTAGAGATCCGGCAGGGATCTCCTACGAGCAGTACTTC. As protein: CSARDPAGISYEQYF.